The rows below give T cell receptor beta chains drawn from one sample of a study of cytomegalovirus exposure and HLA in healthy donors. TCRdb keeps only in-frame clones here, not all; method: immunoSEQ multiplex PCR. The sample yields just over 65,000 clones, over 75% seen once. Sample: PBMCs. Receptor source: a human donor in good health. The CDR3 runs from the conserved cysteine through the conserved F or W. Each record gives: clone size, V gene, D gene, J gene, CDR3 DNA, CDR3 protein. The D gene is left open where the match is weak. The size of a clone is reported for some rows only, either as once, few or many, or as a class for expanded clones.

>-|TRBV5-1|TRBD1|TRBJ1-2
TGCGCCAGCACCCGGGAAGGCACAGGGGGTGGCTACACCTTC
CASTREGTGGGYTF
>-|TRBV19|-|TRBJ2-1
TGTGCCAGTAGTATTCCGTTGGGGAGAACCTACAATGAGCAGTTCTTC
CASSIPLGRTYNEQFF
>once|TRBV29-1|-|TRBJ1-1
TGCAGCGGGCAAGGAGCTATGAACACTGAAGCTTTCTTT
CSGQGAMNTEAFF
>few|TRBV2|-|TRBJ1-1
TGTGCCAGCATCGCACCTTCGGGGTCTTTCTTT
CASIAPSGSFF
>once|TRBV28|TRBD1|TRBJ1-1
TGTGCCAGCAGTGGGGCTGGAGGGGGCGGTCTGAACACTGAAGCTTTCTTT
CASSGAGGGGLNTEAFF
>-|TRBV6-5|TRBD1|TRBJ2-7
TGTGCCAGCAGTTCAGCACAGGGGTTCCTCTACGAGCAGTACTTC
CASSSAQGFLYEQYF
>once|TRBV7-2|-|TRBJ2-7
TGTGCCAGCAGCTTAGTGGGCGACACGGACTACGAGCAGTACTTC
CASSLVGDTDYEQYF
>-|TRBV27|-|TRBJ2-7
TGTGCCAGCAGTTTAAACAGGGCGTACGAGCAGTACTTC
CASSLNRAYEQYF
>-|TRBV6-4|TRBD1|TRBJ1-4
TGTGCCAGCAGTGACAGACAGGGATACGAAAAACTGTTTTTT
CASSDRQGYEKLFF
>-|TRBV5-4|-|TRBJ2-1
TGTGCCAGCAGCTTGGCCCGGAGAGGCTCCTACAATGAGCAGTTCTTC
CASSLARRGSYNEQFF
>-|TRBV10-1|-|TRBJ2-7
TGCGCCAGCAGTGAGTCAGGGCAGGGCTACGAGCAGTACTTC
CASSESGQGYEQYF
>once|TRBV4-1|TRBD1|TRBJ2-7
TGCGCCAGCAGCCAGCGACAGGGACAGGCGAACTACGAGCAGTACTTC
CASSQRQGQANYEQYF
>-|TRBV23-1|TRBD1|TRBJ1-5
TGCGCCAGCAGTCATCCTAACAGGGGGCGTGGGCAGCCCCAGCATTTT
CASSHPNRGRGQPQHF
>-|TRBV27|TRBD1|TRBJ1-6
TGTGCCAGCAGTCCCCGGGACAGGGTGAATTCACCCCTCCACTTT
CASSPRDRVNSPLHF
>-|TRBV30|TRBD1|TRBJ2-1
TGTGCCTGGAGTGACGGACAGGGCTTCGGTGAGCAGTTCTTC
CAWSDGQGFGEQFF
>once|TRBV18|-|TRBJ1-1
TGTGCCAGCTCACCGTCCGCAGGTGTGAACACTGAAGCTTTCTTT
CASSPSAGVNTEAFF
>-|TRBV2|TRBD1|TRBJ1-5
TGTGCCAGCAGATCCGGGACAGAGAGCAATCAGCCCCAGCATTTT
CASRSGTESNQPQHF
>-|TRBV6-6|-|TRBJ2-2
TGTGCCAGCAGCAGGGACTTTTTCGGGGAGCTGTTTTTT
CASSRDFFGELFF
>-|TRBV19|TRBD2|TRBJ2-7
TGTGCCAGTAGTATACCCTCCAGCGGGGGGTCGTACGAGCAGTACTTC
CASSIPSSGGSYEQYF
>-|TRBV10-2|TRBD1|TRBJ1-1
TGCGCCAGCAGGAGGGGTGGACAGGGGAATGGAGCTTTCTTT
CASRRGGQGNGAFF
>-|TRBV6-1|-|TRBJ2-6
TGTGCCAGCGAGTACTCTGGGGCCAACGTCCTGACTTTC
CASEYSGANVLTF
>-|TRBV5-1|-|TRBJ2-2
TGCGCCAGCAGCTTGGCAGCTAGCGTGGGGGAGCTGTTTTTT
CASSLAASVGELFF
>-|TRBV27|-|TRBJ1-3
TGTGCCAGCAGTTCCACACAGGGAATTGGTGGAAACACCATATATTTT
CASSSTQGIGGNTIYF
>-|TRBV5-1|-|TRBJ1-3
TGCGCCAGCAGCTTGGACTGGGGGCAATCTGGAAACACCATATATTTT
CASSLDWGQSGNTIYF
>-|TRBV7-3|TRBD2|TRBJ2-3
TGTGCCAGCAGCTTTGGACTAGCGGGGGCAGATACGCAGTATTTT
CASSFGLAGADTQYF
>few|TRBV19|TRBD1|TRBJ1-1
TGTGCCAGTAGTATAGCTGGGACAGTCTTGACTGAAGCTTTCTTT
CASSIAGTVLTEAFF
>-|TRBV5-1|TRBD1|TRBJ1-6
TGCGCCAGCAGCTTAGGACAGGGTGGATCACCCCTCCACTTT
CASSLGQGGSPLHF
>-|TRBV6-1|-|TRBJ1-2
TGTGCCAGCAGTGAAAGCGGTTTTTATGGCTACACCTTC
CASSESGFYGYTF
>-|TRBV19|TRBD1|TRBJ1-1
TGTGCCAGTACTCCGGGACAGGGCGCCACCGAAGCTTTCTTT
CASTPGQGATEAFF
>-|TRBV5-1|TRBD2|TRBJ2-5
TGCGCCAGCAGCTTGCGTTTGGTGACTAGCGATACGGAAGAGACCCAGTACTTC
CASSLRLVTSDTEETQYF